This entry features one TCR beta chain sequence. Its antigen is not identified. This record comes from a study of shared clonotypes between healthy human individuals. Notes on the study in general: Among donors, sharing of clonotypes was expected to be affected by sequencing depth.

Free of recent acute infections or vaccinations, the donors were healthy HIV-negative adults. Genomic DNA, for the unsorted samples, came from tens of millions of PBMCs. The CDR3 consists of 14 residues. Trimming took 5 bases from V and 5 from J; bases not matched to a gene: 3. CDR1 MDHEN and CDR2 SYDVKM come from the germline V gene. Researchers ran the assay at a deep level. Measured with immunoSEQ multiplex PCR; TCRdb has only the in-frame clones, and not every one. The profile shows around 440,000 clones, around 77% of them singletons. This TCR was recovered from a woman between 40 and 50 years old in good health. Some clones in this sample may be carry-over from other donors' samples. This chain uses TRBV28 with TRBJ2-2; 9 bases map to TRBD1. The sample comprised PBMCs. As DNA, the CDR3 is TGTGCCAGCAGTGGACAGGGGTTTACCGGGGAGCTGTTTTTT. As protein: CASSGQGFTGELFF.